The present TCR beta chain was sequenced within a study of human T cells and chemical hapten exposure. Study-level information: The patch tests put 0.01% DPC on the skin of the upper back and were read 6 days later. Patients, mostly women, had alopecia areata, alopecia totalis or alopecia universalis. Minor pooled library volume differences mainly drove per-sample TCR yield variation.

As to time point: pre-sensitization, week 0. Treatment denoted: therapeutic diphenylcyclopropenone sensitization with weekly scalp DPC. CDR3 size: 15 residues. V gave up 0 bases and J gave up 7 bases, with 13 bases separating them. Germline V CDR1 and CDR2: LGHNA, YNFKEQ. TCRdb processed the RACE reads anew with MiXCR; each CDR3 protein has one entry. The data show around 120,000 distinct CDR3 sequences, approximately 13% seen once. The study, taken as a whole, reports: There was a positive correlation between PT1 expanded TCR counts and patch test score.

This clonotype was observed at least ten times. Its target is not known. Sample: whole blood, taken in connection with sensitization to the hapten diphenylcyclopropenone (DPC). This clonotype originated in a woman under 30 with alopecia areata. Some clones in this sample may be carry-over from other donors' samples. This rearrangement joins TRBV4-2 to TRBJ2-4; TRBD1 might be the D (6 bases). CDR3 loop: CASSQETGTFNIQYF. The DNA of the CDR3 is TGTGCCAGCAGCCAAGAAACCGGGACATTTAACATTCAGTACTTC.